The entry below describes one T cell receptor beta chain. This clone's antigen is unknown. Base quality data are lacking; no much larger clone is found one base away. The source of the sample is a study of blood T cell repertoires in COVID-19 (dated by TCRdb to the early 2020s). As for the study more broadly: Collaborator samples came from the United States, Italy and Spain and covered acute and convalescent phases of COVID-19. The prospective study material was composed of cDNA or gDNA derived from T cells, B-cell-depleted T cells, or PBMCs. The dataset comprised deeply sampled blood TCRbeta repertoires from subjects exposed to, actively infected with, or recovered from COVID-19. The repertoires were released in a freely available public database intended as a resource for research on the immune response to SARS-CoV-2. Samples came from the ongoing ImmuneRACE study (first 160 participants) plus 1,254 subjects from 6 global collaborators. Sample metadata almost always included a de-identified subject ID, COVID-19 status, age in years and sex. HLA class I and class II types, where available, came from metadata supplied by the sample provider rather than from assay-based typing.

Points the paper makes about the study in general: How much clinical and demographic metadata was included differed by source and by participant, and the metadata was provided uncurated.

The collaborating institutions used their own protocols to collect whole blood in K2EDTA tubes. For TCRbeta analysis, collaborators shipped samples as frozen whole blood, isolated PBMCs, or DNA extracted from either of those sample types. The junction carries 17 bases between V and J, which are trimmed by 5 bases and 9 bases respectively. The CDR3 covers 14 residues, taking in both the cysteine and the phenylalanine. The CDR3 DNA has 42 bases and is translated from base 1. Based on the germline V gene, the CDR1 and CDR2 sequences are MNHEY and SVGAGI. TCRbeta CDR3 regions were amplified from genomic DNA using the immunoSEQ Assay, a bias-controlled multiplex PCR. For the original study's pipeline: Within the assay, amplification of reference gene primers was used to estimate how many nucleated cells each sample contained. To quantify the absolute abundance of each unique TCRbeta CDR3 rearrangement, sequence reads were collapsed and filtered. Productive Simpson clonality was computed per sample as the square root of Simpson's diversity index over productive rearrangements. The immuneACCESS repertoire file appears here via TCRdb, limited to in-frame rearrangements. These files lack a portion of the clones; in checked studies, under half of the deficit traces to unresolved V genes, and the cause of the others is not known. V, J and clone size reflect that table, while D and trimming were determined from the DNA. The sample table contains 150,000 to 200,000 clones; only one count was recorded for approximately 88% of them. The biggest ten clones account for approximately 1.4% of the sample.

The origin of this receptor is a woman aged 45-65 years with acute or convalescent COVID-19. The chain is assembled from TRBV6-5 and TRBJ2-1, with TRBD1 perhaps the D gene, on 6 matching bases. The sample comprised peripheral blood. The CDR3 region has the sequence CASSRRGRRGEQFF. Read as DNA, the sequence is TGTGCCAGCAGTCGCAGGGGAAGAAGAGGTGAGCAGTTCTTC.